What follows are 11 T cell receptor beta chains derived from one specimen sequenced in a study of Ad26.COV2.S vaccination and SARS-CoV-2 variants. Specified treatment: about 20 received Ad26.COV2.S at low or high dose, single or two shots; about 5 received placebo; per-sample allocation not given. At day 63 after the first vaccine or placebo injection, samples were drawn. Sequencing used immunoSEQ multiplex PCR; TCRdb keeps in-frame clones, though not all of them. The data hold about 350,000 clones, with roughly 84% observed a single time. The sample in question was peripheral blood, obtained in a trial of Ad26.COV2.S vaccine versus placebo. These receptors all come from a person between 18 and 59 years old who received the Ad26.COV2.S COVID-19 vaccine or a placebo.

V is TRBV30 and J is TRBJ1-2, with a weak D call TRBD1 (6 bases). In germline, CDR1 is GTSNPN, CDR2 SVGIG (reference sequence). Trimming took off 3 bases at V and 4 bases at J, with 15 bases between the two ends. The CDR3 totals 14 residues. Here the CDR3 DNA reads TGTGCCTGGAGCCTCGGGGGGGCGAGCTATGGCTACACCTTC. Translated: CAWSLGGASYGYTF.

This chain connects TRBV10-3 to TRBJ1-2; the D is unclear. Germline V CDR1 and CDR2: ENHRY, SYGVKD. With 2 bases removed from V and 9 bases from J, the gap between germline ends came to 13 bases. The CDR3 is 13 residues long. CDR3 nucleotide sequence: TGTGCCATCAGTGAGGGGGAAGGGATGCGCTACACCTTC. As protein: CAISEGEGMRYTF.

V gene TRBV10-1 combines with J gene TRBJ2-7; the D is unclear. Deletions cut 7 bases from V and 0 bases from J, with 25 bases between. The CDR3 has 18 amino acids. In germline, CDR1 is WNHNN, CDR2 SYGVQD (reference sequence). This CDR3 is CASINRAKELNSSYEQYF. The CDR3 DNA sequence: TGCGCCAGCATTAACCGGGCCAAGGAGTTAAATAGCTCCTACGAGCAGTACTTC.

V gene TRBV19 combines with J gene TRBJ1-1, with unresolved D. CDR1 and CDR2 from the germline V gene are LNHDA and SQIVND (reference sequence). There are 15 residues in the CDR3. V gave up 7 bases and J gave up 1 base, with 16 bases separating them. CDR3 DNA sequence: TGTGCCAGTACTAAAACGTGGTCGGGGAACACTGAAGCTTTCTTT. It yields the protein CASTKTWSGNTEAFF.

The genes are TRBV30 and TRBJ1-1, with D unresolved. The CDR3 is 14 residues long. Trimming removed 1 base at V and 3 bases at J, with 12 bases between. CDR1 is GTSNPN and CDR2 is SVGIG in the germline V gene (reference sequence). CDR3 DNA: TGTGCCTGGAGTGCCTCCCCGGCGGACACTGAAGCTTTCTTT. Translating it yields CAWSASPADTEAFF.

V usage is TRBV12-3 or TRBV12-4 and J usage is TRBJ1-4, with a weak D call TRBD1 (6 bases). The CDR3 has 12 residues. With 7 bases removed from V and 8 bases from J, the gap between germline ends came to 11 bases. The CDR3 sequence is CASNRDTEKLFF. Written as DNA, the CDR3 is TGTGCCAGCAACCGGGACACAGAAAAACTGTTTTTT.

The chain couples TRBV4-3 to TRBJ1-5; D gene uncertain. Germline CDR1 and CDR2: LGHNA and YSLEER. CDR3 size: 15 residues. Trimming pared 0 bases from V and 0 bases from J, leaving 6 bases between. DNA for the CDR3: TGCGCCAGCAGCCAAGATCTATATAGCAATCAGCCCCAGCATTTT. Its protein product is CASSQDLYSNQPQHF.

The chain recombines TRBV10-3 with TRBJ2-5; 8 nucleotides agree with TRBD1. The V gene's germline CDR1 is ENHRY and CDR2 SYGVKD. The CDR3 loop spans 15 amino acids. Trimming at V came to 6 bases and at J to 3 bases, leaving 9 bases not matched to a gene. CDR3 protein: CAIRDRGQGKETQYF. CDR3 nucleotides: TGTGCCATCAGGGACCGAGGACAGGGTAAAGAGACCCAGTACTTC.

The chain recombines TRBV5-1 with TRBJ1-1; D is unresolved. Per germline, CDR1 SGHRS and CDR2 YFSETQ. V was cut by 4 bases and J by 6 bases, with 10 bases left in between. This CDR3 region has 12 residues. CDR3 sequence reads: CASSPLGAEAFF. Here the CDR3 DNA reads TGCGCCAGCAGCCCCCTCGGAGCTGAAGCTTTCTTT.

The sample holds a few counts of this clone. In DNA form, the CDR3 reads TGTGCCAGTAGTATAGGAGGGAAAAGAAACACCATATATTTT. Protein: CASSIGGKRNTIYF. J is TRBJ1-3 and V is TRBV19; no clear D. The germline CDR1 and CDR2 sequences are LNHDA and SQIVND (reference sequence). The CDR3 extends over 14 amino acids. Trimming took off 1 base at V and 5 bases at J, with 9 bases between the two ends.

The chain recombines TRBV7-9 with TRBJ2-7; 8 bases are shared with TRBD2. The CDR3 covers 15 residues. V dropped 4 bases and J dropped 0; count of bases not matched to a gene: 5. Germline assignment: CDR1 SEHNR and CDR2 FQNEAQ (reference sequence). The CDR3 bases are TGTGCCAGCAGCTCCACTAGCGGATCCTCCTACGAGCAGTACTTC. Residues: CASSSTSGSSYEQYF.